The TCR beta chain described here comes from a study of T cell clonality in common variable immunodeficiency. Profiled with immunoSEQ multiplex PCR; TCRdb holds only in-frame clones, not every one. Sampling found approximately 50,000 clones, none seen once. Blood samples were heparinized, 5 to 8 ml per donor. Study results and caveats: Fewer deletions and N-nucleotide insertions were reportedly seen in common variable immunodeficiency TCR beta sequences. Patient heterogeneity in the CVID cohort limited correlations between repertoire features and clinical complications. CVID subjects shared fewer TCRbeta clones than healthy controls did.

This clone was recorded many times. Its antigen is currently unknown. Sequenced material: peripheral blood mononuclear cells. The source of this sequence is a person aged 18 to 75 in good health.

CDR3 in amino acids: CASWQGADTQYF. Incomplete CDR3 DNA: TGTGCCAGCTGGCAGGGGGCAGATACG. The gene calls are TRBV2 and TRBJ2-3, with 7 bases lining up with TRBD1. The read falls 3 residues short of the CDR3 end, and the missing part is taken from the germline J gene. Trimming at V came to 8 bases and at J to 4 bases, leaving 3 bases not matched to a gene. Germline lookup yields CDR1 SNHLY and CDR2 FYNNEI. CDR3 size: 12 residues.